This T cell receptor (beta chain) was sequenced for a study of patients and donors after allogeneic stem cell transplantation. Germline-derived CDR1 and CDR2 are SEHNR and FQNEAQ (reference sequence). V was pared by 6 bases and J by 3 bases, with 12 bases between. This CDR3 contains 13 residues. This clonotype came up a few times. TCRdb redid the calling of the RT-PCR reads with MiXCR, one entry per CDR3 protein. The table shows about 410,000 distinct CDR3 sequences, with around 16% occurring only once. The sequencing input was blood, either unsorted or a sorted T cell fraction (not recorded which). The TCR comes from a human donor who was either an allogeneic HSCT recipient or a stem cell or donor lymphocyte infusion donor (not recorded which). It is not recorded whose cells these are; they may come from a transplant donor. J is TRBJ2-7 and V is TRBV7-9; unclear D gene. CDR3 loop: CASSPQTGYEQYF. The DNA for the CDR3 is TGTGCCAGCAGTCCACAGACCGGCTACGAGCAGTACTTC.